Listed here are 31 T cell receptor beta chains from one sample, sequenced in a study of identical twins. TCRdb processed the 5' RACE reads anew with MiXCR; each CDR3 protein has one entry. The sample comprises 1.5 million to 2 million distinct CDR3 sequences, under 35% of which are singletons, and 0.25% to 0.3% rests with the top ten. Material: cord blood. These receptors were obtained from a newborn girl in good health.

The J gene is TRBJ1-4, the V gene TRBV4-2; D is perhaps TRBD1 (6 bases). Germline CDR1 is LGHNA and CDR2 is YNFKEQ. This CDR3 spans 15 amino acids. The V gene lost 8 bases and the J gene lost 6 bases, with 19 bases spanning the gap. As DNA, the CDR3 is TGTGCCAGCGTTTTAACGGGGGGGCCGGATGAAAAACTGTTTTTT. Its protein is CASVLTGGPDEKLFF.

This clonotype was counted between two and nine times. The chain is built from TRBV28 and TRBJ1-5; the D is unclear. CDR1 and CDR2 (germline): MDHEN, SYDVKM. V lost 3 bases to trimming and J lost 4 bases, with 4 bases between them. CDR3 length: 12 amino acids. Written as DNA, the CDR3 is TGTGCCAGCAGTTTTCAGAATCAGCCCCAGCATTTT. Its translation: CASSFQNQPQHF. Complete variable domain (other parts from reference TRBV28 and TRBJ1-5): DVKVTQSSRYLVKRTGEKVFLECVQDMDHENMFWYRQDPGLGLRLIYFSYDVKMKEKGDIPEGYSVSREKKERFSLILESASTNQTSMYLCASSFQNQPQHFGDGTRLSIL.

This clonotype was picked up many times. V gene TRBV12-3 or TRBV12-4 combines with J gene TRBJ2-1; D gene uncertain. CDR3 size: 11 residues. The V and J ends lost 6 bases and 10 bases respectively, with 10 bases between them. CDR3 residues: CASRLGLEQFF. CDR3 nucleotide sequence: TGTGCCAGCAGGCTCGGTCTCGAGCAGTTCTTC.

The chain combines TRBV29-1 with TRBJ1-1, with TRBD1 matching 10 bases. J gave up 7 bases and V 7 bases, and 0 bases lay outside the gene matches. CDR1 and CDR2 from the germline V gene are SQVTM and ANQGSEA. The CDR3 is 10 residues long. The CDR3 DNA sequence: TGCAGCGGGGACAGGGGTGAAGCTTTCTTT. Translation gives CSGDRGEAFF.

This clonotype was recorded a few times. This chain uses TRBV11-2 with TRBJ2-1; 10 nucleotides line up with TRBD2. V gave up 0 bases and J gave up 8 bases; unmatched junction bases: 10. The CDR3 loop spans 17 amino acids. Per the germline V gene, CDR1 is SGHAT and CDR2 is FQNNGV. The CDR3 nucleotides are TGTGCCAGCAGCTTAGACGTGGGACTAGCGTATGATGATGAGCAGTTCTTC. Encoded protein: CASSLDVGLAYDDEQFF.

The chain couples TRBV6-5 to TRBJ1-1; D not resolved. The CDR3 loop spans 13 amino acids. Germline values: CDR1 MNHEY, CDR2 SVGAGI. Trimming left V 2 bases short and J 5 bases short, with 9 bases between. CDR3 residues: CASSYEPGTEAFF. The CDR3 coding sequence is TGTGCCAGCAGTTACGAGCCCGGGACTGAAGCTTTCTTT.

This clonotype was counted a few times. The V and J genes are TRBV9 and TRBJ1-1, with D unclear. The germline V and J ends were trimmed by 0 bases and 1 base, with 4 bases remaining between them. The CDR3 is made up of 13 amino acids. Per germline, CDR1 SGDLS and CDR2 YYNGEE. CDR3: CASSVVANTEAFF. CDR3 in DNA: TGTGCCAGCAGCGTAGTGGCGAACACTGAAGCTTTCTTT. Full variable domain (rest looked up from reference TRBV9 and TRBJ1-1): DSGVTQTPKHLITATGQRVTLRCSPRSGDLSVYWYQQSLDQGLQFLIQYYNGEERAKGNILERFSAQQFPDLHSELNLSSLELGDSALYFCASSVVANTEAFFGQGTRLTVV.

The chain employs TRBV20-1 and TRBJ2-1, with 8 positions matching TRBD2. Per germline, CDR1 DFQATT and CDR2 SNEGSKA (reference sequence). The CDR3 has 17 residues. V lost 1 base and J lost 6; bases outside the gene matches: 14. The CDR3 DNA sequence: TGCAGTGCTAGAGGAGGGACCCCCGGGAGGGGTTCCAATGAGCAGTTCTTC. The encoded protein is CSARGGTPGRGSNEQFF.

This clonotype was picked up many times. CDR3 nucleotides: TGTGCCAGCAGCCCGGACCTCTATGGCTACACCTTC. Amino acid sequence: CASSPDLYGYTF. The chain is built from TRBV2 and TRBJ1-2; no clear D gene. CDR3 length equals 12 residues. Between the trimmed V and J ends, which lost 6 bases and 4 bases, there was a span of 9 bases. CDR1 is SNHLY, CDR2 FYNNEI, per germline.

In this sample, this clonotype turned up many times. This chain joins TRBV24-1 and TRBJ2-5, with unresolved D. This CDR3 has 11 amino acids. V lost 4 bases and J lost 4, with 3 bases in between. The germline CDR1 and CDR2 sequences are KGHDR and SFDVKD. CDR3 sequence: CATSDSETQYF. The CDR3 coding sequence is TGTGCCACCAGTGACTCAGAGACCCAGTACTTC.

The chain joins TRBV20-1 to TRBJ2-1, with a possible D match to TRBD1 (5 bases). Trimming pared 5 bases from V and 13 bases from J, leaving 18 bases between. The germline V gene has CDR1 DFQATT and CDR2 SNEGSKA (reference sequence). This CDR3 comprises 12 residues. CDR3 sequence: CSAWGSQETQFF. CDR3 nucleotide sequence: TGCAGTGCTTGGGGCAGTCAAGAGACCCAGTTCTTC.

This clonotype has at least ten counts. The junction differs from germline at one of its ends, possibly a read error. J is TRBJ1-6 and V is TRBV5-1; 8 nucleotides match TRBD1. CDR3 size: 15 residues. Germline V gives CDR1 SGHRS, CDR2 YFSETQ. The CDR3 sequence: CASSDRGPYNSPLHF. CDR3 DNA sequence: TGTGCCAGCAGTGACAGGGGACCCTATAATTCACCCCTCCACTTT.

In this sample, this clonotype turned up a few times. The CDR3 bases are TGTGCTAGTGGTTTGGATATTCGGAGGGAGACCCAGTACTTC. Translated, it gives CASGLDIRRETQYF. This chain links TRBV12-5 with TRBJ2-5; maybe TRBD2 (5 bases). V was pared by 1 base and J by 5 bases, with 11 bases between. The CDR3 covers 14 residues. Germline-derived CDR1 and CDR2 are LGHNT and FRNRAP.

This rearrangement joins TRBV10-3 to TRBJ2-7, with 7 nucleotides matching TRBD2. The CDR3 is 14 amino acids. Germline lookup yields CDR1 ENHRY and CDR2 SYGVKD. The trim removed 4 bases at V and 3 bases at J, leaving 6 bases unmatched. The CDR3 nucleotides are TGTGCCATCAGTGGCCTACTAGCGTTCTACGAGCAGTACTTC. Its translation is CAISGLLAFYEQYF.

This clonotype was counted between two and nine times. The CDR3 coding sequence is TGTGCCAGCAGCCAAACCCTAGAGACAGATACGCAGTATTTT. This codes for CASSQTLETDTQYF. The chain couples TRBV3-1 to TRBJ2-3; D ambiguous. Trimming removed 2 bases from V and 3 bases from J, with 9 bases in between. CDR3 length equals 14 residues. In germline, CDR1 is LGHDT, CDR2 YNNKEL (reference sequence).

The V gene is TRBV10-2, the J gene TRBJ2-7; the match to TRBD1 covers 7 bases. Trimming cost V 2 bases and J 0 bases; bases outside gene matches: 7. This CDR3 is built from 16 residues. The germline V gene has CDR1 WSHSY and CDR2 SAAADI. The CDR3 nucleotides are TGCGCCAGCAGTGAGGTGGGACAGACTATCTCCTACGAGCAGTACTTC. Its protein product is CASSEVGQTISYEQYF.

The genes are TRBV6-2 or TRBV6-3 and TRBJ2-5; TRBD2 might be the D (6 bases). CDR1 and CDR2 from the germline V gene are MNHEY and SVGEGT. The CDR3 is 14 residues long. Deletions cut 4 bases from V and 1 base from J, with 10 bases between. The chain's CDR3 is CASSSDYFQETQYF. CDR3 coding DNA: TGTGCCAGCAGTTCGGACTATTTCCAAGAGACCCAGTACTTC.

Only a few counts were recorded for this clonotype. The J gene is TRBJ1-2, the V gene TRBV2; D uncertain. CDR1 is SNHLY and CDR2 is FYNNEI in the germline V gene. This CDR3 has 12 residues. V was pared by 10 bases and J by 5 bases, with 14 bases between. CDR3 DNA: TGTGCCAAATCCCTCGAGGTATATGGCTACACCTTC. This gives the protein CAKSLEVYGYTF.

This clonotype occurred many times. The chain couples TRBV20-1 to TRBJ2-3; a possible D gene is TRBD2 (6 bases). This CDR3 has 13 residues. The V gene lost 3 bases and the J gene lost 2 bases, with 9 bases spanning the gap. Germline V lookup: CDR1 DFQATT, CDR2 SNEGSKA (reference sequence). The CDR3 sequence is CSARRESTDTQYF. CDR3 bases: TGCAGTGCTAGGCGGGAATCCACAGATACGCAGTATTTT.

Comment on this clonotype: The junction shows a germline mismatch at one end, possibly a read error. This chain uses TRBV2 with TRBJ2-1; 11 nucleotides match TRBD2. Germline V CDR1 and CDR2: SNHLY, FYNNEI. There are 16 residues in the CDR3. DNA of the CDR3: TGTGCCGGCAGCTCGACTAGCGGGGCATCCTACAATGAGCAGTTCTTC. Its protein is CAGSSTSGASYNEQFF.

This clonotype was seen at least ten times. The chain employs TRBV2 and TRBJ2-1, with 12 bases that match TRBD2. CDR3 length: 16 amino acids. The germline gives CDR1 SNHLY, CDR2 FYNNEI. The J segment lost 3 bases and the V segment lost 4 bases, leaving 4 bases of the junction unmatched. The CDR3 DNA follows: TGTGCCAGCAGTGTCGGACTAGCGGGGCTCTACAATGAGCAGTTCTTC. The encoded protein is CASSVGLAGLYNEQFF.

The chain joins TRBV2 to TRBJ2-1, with TRBD2 matching 8 bases. Germline-derived CDR1 and CDR2 are SNHLY and FYNNEI. Trimming removed 2 bases from V and 8 bases from J; junction bases left unmatched: 11. The CDR3 totals 16 residues. The DNA for the CDR3 is TGTGCCAGCAGTGAAAAGGGTGGACTAGCTATCGATGAGCAGTTCTTC. Protein product: CASSEKGGLAIDEQFF.

As concerns this clonotype: One end of the junction varies from germline; a read error may be responsible. The V gene is TRBV6-1, the J gene TRBJ2-1, with 10 nucleotides matching TRBD2. Germline V gives CDR1 MNHNS, CDR2 SASEGT. This CDR3 region has 15 residues. The CDR3: CASTTKRGGNNEPFF. CDR3 DNA: TGTGCCAGCACTACAAAGCGGGGGGGTAACAATGAGCCGTTCTTC.

This clonotype was seen repeatedly, ten times or more. The chain carries TRBV7-2 and TRBJ1-2; TRBD1 matches 8 bases. Trimming cost V 4 bases and J 0 bases; bases outside gene matches: 10. Germline V gene sequence: CDR1 SGHTA, CDR2 FQGNSA. The CDR3 covers 17 residues. The CDR3 loop is CASSSGQGRLANYGYTF. The CDR3 DNA reads as TGTGCCAGCAGCTCTGGACAGGGAAGATTAGCTAACTATGGCTACACCTTC.

There are a few counts of this clonotype. The chain couples TRBV29-1 to TRBJ2-7; TRBD1 agrees at 10 bases. The J segment lost 2 bases and the V segment lost 7 bases, leaving 8 bases of the junction unmatched. Germline V lookup: CDR1 SQVTM, CDR2 ANQGSEA. The CDR3 extends over 14 amino acids. CDR3 coding DNA: TGCAGCGCAGCCGGGACAGGGGCCCCCTACGAGCAGTACTTC. Translating it yields CSAAGTGAPYEQYF.

This clonotype was picked up a small number of times. This chain joins TRBV27 and TRBJ2-4; 9 bases are shared with TRBD1. The CDR3 sequence is 16 residues long. The germline gives CDR1 MNHEY, CDR2 SMNVEV (reference sequence). V was pared by 10 bases and J by 3 bases, with 13 bases of the junction left unmatched. The CDR3 DNA reads TGTGCCACCCTATTAAGTTCGGGACAGGGCAAAAACATTCAGTACTTC. Residues: CATLLSSGQGKNIQYF.

Ten or more counts support this clonotype. V and J are TRBV28 and TRBJ1-2; the D is unclear. Germline V lookup: CDR1 MDHEN, CDR2 SYDVKM. V gave up 5 bases and J gave up 1 base, with 5 bases separating them. The CDR3 is made up of 12 amino acids. CDR3 sequence reads: CASSPVNYGYTF. DNA for the CDR3: TGTGCCAGCAGTCCGGTTAACTATGGCTACACCTTC.

This clonotype was counted only a few times. V and J are TRBV20-1 and TRBJ2-7; 7 nucleotides line up with TRBD1. The CDR3 extends over 13 amino acids. Germline V lookup: CDR1 DFQATT, CDR2 SNEGSKA (reference sequence). J lost 0 bases, V lost 5 bases, and 4 bases had no gene match. The CDR3 loop reads CSARTGNSYEQYF. In nucleotides, the CDR3 is TGCAGTGCTCGGACAGGCAACTCCTACGAGCAGTACTTC.

The rearrangement uses TRBV12-3 or TRBV12-4 and TRBJ2-1, with 8 bases matching TRBD1. With 3 bases clipped from V and 8 bases from J, the junction kept 3 bases outside the gene matches. The CDR3 is made up of 13 amino acids. The CDR3 here is CASSLGQVDEQFF. The CDR3 DNA is TGTGCCAGCAGTTTGGGACAGGTCGATGAGCAGTTCTTC.

J is TRBJ2-7 and V is TRBV10-3, with unresolved D. The CDR3 is made up of 13 amino acids. V was pared by 0 bases and J by 2 bases, with 5 bases between. The germline V gene has CDR1 ENHRY and CDR2 SYGVKD. CDR3 in amino acids: CAISESFTYEQYF. The CDR3 DNA reads TGTGCCATCAGTGAGTCGTTTACCTACGAGCAGTACTTC.

This clonotype has just a few counts. The V gene is TRBV6-1, the J gene TRBJ1-5; D is unresolved. Germline CDR1 and CDR2: MNHNS and SASEGT. Trimming cost V 2 bases and J 5 bases, with 1 base left between them. The CDR3 consists of 11 residues. Written as DNA, the CDR3 is TGTGCCAGCAGTGAATATCAGCCCCAGCATTTT. This translates into CASSEYQPQHF.